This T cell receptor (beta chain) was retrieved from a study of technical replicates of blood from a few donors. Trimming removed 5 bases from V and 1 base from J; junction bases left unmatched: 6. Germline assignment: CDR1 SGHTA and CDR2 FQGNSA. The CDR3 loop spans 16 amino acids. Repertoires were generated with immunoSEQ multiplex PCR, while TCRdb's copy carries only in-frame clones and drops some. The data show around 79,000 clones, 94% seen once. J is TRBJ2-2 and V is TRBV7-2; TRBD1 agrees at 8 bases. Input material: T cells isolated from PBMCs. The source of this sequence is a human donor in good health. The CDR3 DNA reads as TGTGCCAGCAGCGTACAGGGGGTAGAGAACACCGGGGAGCTGTTTTTT. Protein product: CASSVQGVENTGELFF.